This T cell receptor (beta chain) was found in a study of control samples from healthy donors and cancer patients. Profiled with immunoSEQ multiplex PCR; TCRdb holds only in-frame clones, not every one. The sample lists 80,000 to 85,000 clones; roughly 90% were seen once. The TCR sequence derives from a woman aged 45-65 years in good health. Sequenced: blood.

For the CDR3, the DNA is TGCAGCGTTCTACCGGACAGGAGGGACACTGAAGCTTTCTTT. It yields the protein CSVLPDRRDTEAFF. J is TRBJ1-1 and V is TRBV29-1; 7 bases fit TRBD1. CDR3 length: 14 amino acids. Germline V CDR1 and CDR2: SQVTM, ANQGSEA. Trimming cost V 5 bases and J 3 bases; bases outside gene matches: 9.